The 23 T cell receptor beta chains presented below share a single source sample, sequenced in a study of identical twins. TCRdb called the 5' RACE reads again in MiXCR, with one record for every CDR3 protein. This repertoire shows roughly 710,000 distinct CDR3 sequences, roughly 6% found once; its top ten account for 1.5% to 2%. The sequencing sample was made of naive T cells sorted from blood. The receptor set was obtained from a man younger than 30 in good health.

This clonotype appeared many times. The rearrangement uses TRBV12-3 or TRBV12-4 and TRBJ2-7, with D perhaps TRBD1 (5 bases). V shed 3 bases and J shed 6 bases, with 12 bases lying between them. The CDR3 is 13 amino acids. CDR3 in amino acids: CASSLTERSEQYF. For the CDR3, the DNA is TGTGCCAGCAGTTTGACAGAAAGAAGCGAGCAGTACTTC.

V is TRBV29-1 and J is TRBJ2-3; D is unresolved. Germline CDR1 is SQVTM and CDR2 is ANQGSEA. V was pared by 4 bases and J by 5 bases, with 13 bases between. The CDR3 is made up of 13 amino acids. The CDR3 loop reads CSVAPRLRDTQYF. CDR3 bases: TGCAGCGTTGCCCCCCGGCTCAGAGATACGCAGTATTTT.

This clonotype was seen at least ten times. V is TRBV12-3 or TRBV12-4 and J is TRBJ2-5; D gene uncertain. The V end lost 7 bases, the J end lost 7 bases, and 10 bases lay between the germline ends. The CDR3 loop spans 11 amino acids. The CDR3 coding sequence is TGTGCCAGCACCTTCGGGTGGACCCAGTACTTC. Residues: CASTFGWTQYF.

This clonotype was counted only a few times. V usage is TRBV6-5 and J usage is TRBJ2-3; D not certain. CDR1 MNHEY and CDR2 SVGAGI come from the germline V gene. The CDR3 is 13 residues long. V was pared by 2 bases and J by 4 bases, with 7 bases between. The CDR3 here is CASSYDRADTQYF. The CDR3 DNA sequence: TGTGCCAGCAGTTACGATCGTGCAGATACGCAGTATTTT.

In its sample, this clonotype was seen many times. The chain links TRBV12-3 or TRBV12-4 to TRBJ1-2; D remains unclear. Trimming removed 0 bases at V and 3 bases at J, with 11 bases between. This CDR3 comprises 15 residues. CDR3: CASSLAPRVDYGYTF. The CDR3 region has the DNA TGTGCCAGCAGTTTAGCGCCGCGGGTGGACTATGGCTACACCTTC.

The chain has TRBV30 and TRBJ2-1; TRBD2 matches at 14 bases. V was clipped by 0 bases and J by 1 base; unmatched bases: 5. There are 18 residues in the CDR3. The V gene's germline CDR1 is GTSNPN and CDR2 SVGIG (reference sequence). CDR3 amino acids: CAWSVSGLAGGSYNEQFF. CDR3 coding DNA: TGTGCCTGGAGTGTGTCAGGACTAGCGGGAGGTTCCTACAATGAGCAGTTCTTC.

The chain is built from TRBV2 and TRBJ2-7; no firm D call. The V and J ends lost 4 bases and 4 bases respectively, with 14 bases between them. Germline values: CDR1 SNHLY, CDR2 FYNNEI. This CDR3 has 14 residues. CDR3 protein: CASSVVRVEYEQYF. The CDR3 nucleotides read TGTGCCAGCAGTGTTGTCCGGGTTGAGTACGAGCAGTACTTC. The full variable domain, with the rest looked up from reference TRBV2 and TRBJ2-7, is EPEVTQTPSHQVTQMGQEVILRCVPISNHLYFYWYRQILGQKVEFLVSFYNNEISEKSEIFDDQFSVERPDGSNFTLKIRSTKLEDSAMYFCASSVVRVEYEQYFGPGTRLTVT.

This clonotype was recorded many times. The chain links TRBV5-1 to TRBJ2-1; perhaps TRBD2 as D (5 bases). In germline, CDR1 is SGHRS, CDR2 YFSETQ. Trimming took 0 bases from V and 6 from J, leaving 22 bases between them. This CDR3 contains 18 residues. The CDR3 is CASSLASAGGGHVNEQFF. The CDR3 DNA is TGCGCCAGCAGCTTGGCATCGGCAGGAGGCGGGCACGTCAATGAGCAGTTCTTC.

There are many counts of this clonotype. CDR3 loop: CASCRGGRNSPLHF. The CDR3 nucleotides are TGTGCCAGCTGCCGCGGGGGCCGGAATTCACCCCTCCACTTT. This sequence joins TRBV6-1 and TRBJ1-6, with a possible D match to TRBD1 (6 bases). The V gene's germline CDR1 is MNHNS and CDR2 SASEGT. The CDR3 has 14 residues. V was trimmed by 8 bases and J by 7 bases, leaving 15 bases between them.

The gene calls are TRBV19 and TRBJ2-2; possible D gene TRBD1, 5 bases. CDR3 size: 14 residues. Trimming shortened V by 9 bases and J by 8 bases, and 19 bases separated the two germline ends. Germline lookup yields CDR1 LNHDA and CDR2 SQIVND (reference sequence). DNA for the CDR3: TGTGCCAGCCTAGGACACAAAAATACGGGGGAGCTGTTTTTT. This gives the protein CASLGHKNTGELFF.

This clonotype was recorded a few times. The chain couples TRBV28 to TRBJ2-2; no firm D call. From germline, CDR1 is MDHEN and CDR2 SYDVKM. The CDR3 is 17 amino acids. Trimming shortened V by 3 bases and J by 1 base, and 15 bases separated the two germline ends. The CDR3 nucleotides read TGTGCCAGCAGTTTTGGATTCGGGCAGCTGAACACCGGGGAGCTGTTTTTT. This gives the protein CASSFGFGQLNTGELFF.

This clonotype has a handful of counts. The chain joins TRBV11-2 to TRBJ2-2, with a possible D match to TRBD2 (6 bases). The V end lost 3 bases, the J end lost 4 bases, and 12 bases lay between the germline ends. The CDR3 spans 15 residues. The germline V gene encodes CDR1 SGHAT and CDR2 FQNNGV. CDR3 amino acids: CASSFFGTATGELFF. The CDR3 bases are TGTGCCAGCAGCTTTTTTGGGACTGCCACCGGGGAGCTGTTTTTT.

This clonotype was counted at least ten times. The CDR3 DNA reads as TGTGCCAGCAGCAGACCGGGACAGGGTGATAGTGGCTACACCTTC. Translation: CASSRPGQGDSGYTF. The rearrangement joins TRBV12-3 or TRBV12-4 to TRBJ1-2, with TRBD1 matching over 9 bases. V was clipped by 6 bases and J by 7 bases; unmatched bases: 12. The CDR3 has 15 amino acids.

This clonotype was found many times. The gene calls are TRBV6-5 and TRBJ2-7; possible D gene TRBD1, 6 bases. Germline CDR1 MNHEY, CDR2 SVGAGI. The CDR3 length is 15 residues. The V and J ends lost 0 bases and 2 bases respectively, with 11 bases between them. This chain's CDR3 is CASSYSDSAAYEQYF. The CDR3 DNA sequence: TGTGCCAGCAGTTACTCGGACAGTGCCGCCTACGAGCAGTACTTC.

The chain couples TRBV11-2 to TRBJ2-3, with 8 bases that match TRBD2. This CDR3 region has 14 residues. The germline V gene encodes CDR1 SGHAT and CDR2 FQNNGV. J was trimmed by 5 bases and V by 5 bases; bases with no gene match: 6. The CDR3 sequence: CASSPGLARDTQYF. The CDR3 DNA follows: TGTGCCAGCAGCCCCGGACTAGCCAGAGATACGCAGTATTTT.

This clonotype has ten or more counts. V is TRBV20-1 and J is TRBJ1-1; D ambiguous. The CDR3 covers 15 residues. The V gene's germline CDR1 is DFQATT and CDR2 SNEGSKA (reference sequence). Trimming took off 0 bases at V and 1 base at J, with 12 bases between the two ends. CDR3 sequence (DNA): TGCAGTGCTAGAGATAGGATGAGGTGGAACACTGAAGCTTTCTTT. This codes for CSARDRMRWNTEAFF.

In its sample, this clonotype was seen many times. The chain links TRBV27 to TRBJ2-1, with 8 bases lining up with TRBD2. The CDR3 totals 16 residues. Germline trimming cut 2 bases from V and 3 bases from J; bases unmatched to any gene: 6. The germline gives CDR1 MNHEY, CDR2 SMNVEV (reference sequence). This chain's CDR3 is CASSLGTGTSYNEQFF. CDR3 sequence (DNA): TGTGCCAGCAGTTTAGGGACCGGGACTAGCTACAATGAGCAGTTCTTC.

There are a few counts of this clonotype. The CDR3 here is CASRPGGEETQYF. CDR3 coding DNA: TGTGCCAGCAGGCCGGGAGGGGAAGAGACCCAGTACTTC. The V call is TRBV27, the J call TRBJ2-5; 8 positions match TRBD2. Germline V gene data show CDR1 as MNHEY and CDR2 as SMNVEV (reference sequence). This CDR3 contains 13 residues. J was trimmed by 3 bases and V by 6 bases; bases with no gene match: 3.

There are a few counts of this clonotype. J is TRBJ2-4 and V is TRBV6-2 or TRBV6-3, with D possibly TRBD1 on 5 matching bases. Looked up from germline, CDR1 is MNHEY and CDR2 is SVGEGT. The CDR3 has 15 residues. V was cut by 5 bases and J by 4 bases, with 15 bases left in between. The CDR3 DNA reads as TGTGCCAGCAGTCGTTTCCAGGGATTAAAAAACATTCAGTACTTC. Its translation is CASSRFQGLKNIQYF.

The rearrangement joins TRBV15 to TRBJ2-2; D gene uncertain. Trimming stripped 3 bases from V and 1 base from J, with 9 bases between. Germline CDR1 LNHNV, CDR2 YYDKDF (reference sequence). The length of the CDR3 is 15 residues. Here the CDR3 DNA reads TGTGCCACCAGCAGGGACGGGCGGAACACCGGGGAGCTGTTTTTT. Encoded protein: CATSRDGRNTGELFF.

Here the CDR3 reads CASSPDHTDTIYF. The CDR3, as DNA: TGTGCCAGCTCACCCGACCATACCGACACCATATATTTT. The rearrangement links TRBV18 to TRBJ1-3; unclear D gene. This CDR3 is 13 amino acids long. Germline CDR1 KGHSH, CDR2 LQKENI. V lost 3 bases to trimming and J lost 8 bases, with 11 bases between them.

This clonotype showed up many times. J is TRBJ2-5 and V is TRBV12-3 or TRBV12-4; D gene ambiguous. CDR3 size: 13 residues. V was shortened by 5 bases and J by 5 bases, with 12 bases between the two germline ends. CDR3 sequence (DNA): TGTGCCAGCAGTCCAAGTGGGATGGAGACCCAGTACTTC. It codes for CASSPSGMETQYF.

The sample holds many counts of this clonotype. The rearrangement joins TRBV11-1 to TRBJ2-1, with TRBD2 matching over 16 bases. The V and J ends lost 3 bases and 2 bases, in that order; junction bases with no gene match: 7. Per the germline V gene, CDR1 is SGHAT and CDR2 is FQDESV (reference sequence). The CDR3 is 19 amino acids. CDR3 amino acids: CASSLYPGTSGRAYNEQFF. Written as DNA, the CDR3 is TGTGCCAGCAGCTTGTACCCCGGGACTAGCGGGAGGGCCTACAATGAGCAGTTCTTC. Complete variable domain (other parts from reference TRBV11-1 and TRBJ2-1): EAEVAQSPRYKITEKSQAVAFWCDPISGHATLYWYRQILGQGPELLVQFQDESVVDDSQLPKDRFSAERLKGVDSTLKIQPAELGDSAMYLCASSLYPGTSGRAYNEQFFGPGTRLTVL.